Listed below are T cell receptor beta chains from one sample, sequenced in a study of metastatic and nonmetastatic thyroid tumors. TCRdb ran MiXCR on the PCR reads. The sample shows more than 10,000 clones, about 12% of them seen only once. The sequenced sample consisted of blood. The origin of the receptors is a female donor with papillary thyroid cancer or a benign thyroid nodule (not recorded which). Some clones in this sample may be carry-over from other donors' samples. Each CDR3 is given with its conserved first and last residue. A D gene is named only where the DNA matches it firmly. Expanded clones are given a class, and other clones once, few, many or no size at all.

j_gene: TRBJ1-3
abundance: .
v_gene: TRBV11-1
d_gene: .
CDR3aa: CASSPRDTGSGNTIYF
CDR3nt: TGTGCCAGCAGCCCGAGGGACACCGGCTCTGGAAACACCATATATTTT

j_gene: TRBJ2-7
abundance: .
v_gene: TRBV12-3/TRBV12-4
d_gene: TRBD1
CDR3aa: CASSFSWTGNYEQYF
CDR3nt: TGTGCCAGCAGTTTTTCCTGGACAGGGAACTACGAGCAGTACTTC

j_gene: TRBJ2-7
abundance: many
v_gene: TRBV7-9
d_gene: .
CDR3aa: CASSLPPSEQYF
CDR3nt: TGTGCCAGCAGCTTACCCCCGTCCGAGCAGTACTTC

j_gene: TRBJ2-2
abundance: many
v_gene: TRBV10-3
d_gene: .
CDR3aa: CAISESEVGELFF
CDR3nt: TGTGCCATCAGTGAGTCGGAGGTCGGGGAGCTGTTTTTT

j_gene: TRBJ1-2
abundance: many
v_gene: TRBV10-3
d_gene: .
CDR3aa: CAISRQSEGYTF
CDR3nt: TGTGCCATCAGTAGACAGTCGGAAGGCTACACCTTC

j_gene: TRBJ2-7
abundance: many
v_gene: TRBV9
d_gene: .
CDR3aa: CASSETRAYEQYF
CDR3nt: TGTGCCAGCAGCGAGACTAGGGCCTACGAGCAGTACTTC

j_gene: TRBJ2-7
abundance: few
v_gene: TRBV28
d_gene: .
CDR3aa: CASSYSASEQYF
CDR3nt: TGTGCCAGCAGTTACTCGGCCAGCGAGCAGTACTTC

j_gene: TRBJ1-5
abundance: many
v_gene: TRBV5-5
d_gene: .
CDR3aa: CASSSTPGYSNQPQHF
CDR3nt: TGTGCCAGCAGCTCAACCCCGGGCTATAGCAATCAGCCCCAGCATTTT

j_gene: TRBJ1-4
abundance: many
v_gene: TRBV5-1
d_gene: .
CDR3aa: CASSIGSLNEKLFF
CDR3nt: TGCGCCAGCAGCATCGGGTCTTTAAATGAAAAACTGTTTTTT

j_gene: TRBJ2-1
abundance: medium-sized
v_gene: TRBV28
d_gene: TRBD2
CDR3aa: CASSPKPGLAGRNEQFF
CDR3nt: TGTGCCAGCAGTCCCAAACCGGGACTAGCGGGAAGAAATGAGCAGTTCTTC

j_gene: TRBJ1-5
abundance: many
v_gene: TRBV25-1
d_gene: .
CDR3aa: CASSEFAGQPQHF
CDR3nt: TGTGCCAGCAGTGAATTTGCAGGTCAGCCCCAGCATTTT

j_gene: TRBJ1-1
abundance: .
v_gene: TRBV7-2
d_gene: .
CDR3aa: CASSSRPGNTEAFF
CDR3nt: TGTGCCAGCAGCAGCCGGCCGGGGAACACTGAAGCTTTCTTT

j_gene: TRBJ2-6
abundance: .
v_gene: TRBV6-2/TRBV6-3
d_gene: .
CDR3aa: CASSLPGGQPQSGANVLTF
CDR3nt: TGTGCCAGCAGTCTTCCGGGGGGACAACCCCAGTCTGGGGCCAACGTCCTGACTTTC

j_gene: TRBJ2-7
abundance: many
v_gene: TRBV18
d_gene: TRBD1
CDR3aa: CASSQGQGIGQYF
CDR3nt: TGTGCCAGCTCACAAGGACAGGGGATCGGGCAGTACTTC

j_gene: TRBJ1-2
abundance: .
v_gene: TRBV6-1
d_gene: .
CDR3aa: CASSYGHHYGYTF
CDR3nt: TGTGCCAGCAGCTATGGGCATCACTATGGCTACACCTTC

j_gene: TRBJ2-7
abundance: medium-sized
v_gene: TRBV28
d_gene: .
CDR3aa: CASSPAGGTTSYEQYF
CDR3nt: TGTGCCAGCAGTCCCGCCGGAGGTACCACCTCCTACGAGCAGTACTTC

j_gene: TRBJ2-2
abundance: .
v_gene: TRBV5-1
d_gene: TRBD1
CDR3aa: CASSLGTGEPGELFF
CDR3nt: TGCGCCAGCAGCCTCGGGACAGGGGAACCCGGGGAGCTGTTTTTT

j_gene: TRBJ2-3
abundance: medium-sized
v_gene: TRBV6-2/TRBV6-3
d_gene: .
CDR3aa: CASSYLISTDTQYF
CDR3nt: TGTGCCAGCAGTTACCTCATTAGCACAGATACGCAGTATTTT

j_gene: TRBJ1-2
abundance: .
v_gene: TRBV7-2
d_gene: .
CDR3aa: CASSHTSPYGYTF
CDR3nt: TGTGCCAGCAGTCACACTTCTCCCTATGGCTACACCTTC

j_gene: TRBJ2-2
abundance: medium-sized
v_gene: TRBV5-1
d_gene: .
CDR3aa: CASSLGQGGGELFF
CDR3nt: TGCGCCAGCAGCTTGGGACAAGGAGGCGGGGAGCTGTTTTTT

j_gene: TRBJ2-5
abundance: many
v_gene: TRBV20-1
d_gene: TRBD2
CDR3aa: CSARDNTGGLETQYF
CDR3nt: TGCAGTGCTAGAGATAATACGGGAGGGTTGGAGACCCAGTACTTC

j_gene: TRBJ1-4
abundance: many
v_gene: TRBV3-1
d_gene: TRBD1
CDR3aa: CASSQEGQGAGEKLFF
CDR3nt: TGTGCCAGCAGCCAAGAGGGGCAGGGGGCCGGAGAAAAACTGTTTTTT

j_gene: TRBJ2-3
abundance: many
v_gene: TRBV7-6
d_gene: .
CDR3aa: CASGRPGSTDTQYF
CDR3nt: TGTGCCAGCGGAAGGCCGGGGAGCACAGATACGCAGTATTTT

j_gene: TRBJ1-1
abundance: large
v_gene: TRBV11-3
d_gene: .
CDR3aa: CASSLGGTVTEAFF
CDR3nt: TGTGCCAGCAGCTTAGGGGGGACCGTTACTGAAGCTTTCTTT

j_gene: TRBJ2-6
abundance: many
v_gene: TRBV19
d_gene: TRBD1
CDR3aa: CASSIVWTGGSGANVLTF
CDR3nt: TGTGCCAGTAGTATAGTATGGACAGGGGGTTCTGGGGCCAACGTCCTGACTTTC

j_gene: TRBJ2-5
abundance: many
v_gene: TRBV3-1
d_gene: .
CDR3aa: CASSQDSETQYF
CDR3nt: TGTGCCAGCAGCCAAGATTCGGAGACCCAGTACTTC

j_gene: TRBJ1-2
abundance: many
v_gene: TRBV5-4
d_gene: .
CDR3aa: CASSGSGAYGYTF
CDR3nt: TGTGCCAGCAGCGGGAGCGGGGCCTATGGCTACACCTTC

j_gene: TRBJ2-7
abundance: medium-sized
v_gene: TRBV6-1
d_gene: .
CDR3aa: CASSEQGRLYEQYF
CDR3nt: TGTGCCAGCAGTGAGCAGGGTCGTCTCTACGAGCAGTACTTC

j_gene: TRBJ2-7
abundance: medium-sized
v_gene: TRBV6-1
d_gene: TRBD2
CDR3aa: CATNPSGVSSYEQYF
CDR3nt: TGTGCCACTAATCCGAGCGGGGTGAGCTCCTACGAGCAGTACTTC

j_gene: TRBJ2-2
abundance: many
v_gene: TRBV6-1
d_gene: TRBD2
CDR3aa: CASSGPQGGTGEPFF
CDR3nt: TGTGCCAGCAGTGGTCCGCAGGGAGGGACCGGGGAGCCGTTTTTT

j_gene: TRBJ1-1
abundance: hyperexpanded
v_gene: TRBV12-3/TRBV12-4
d_gene: .
CDR3aa: CASSLSSLAEAFF
CDR3nt: TGTGCCAGCAGTTTAAGTAGCCTGGCTGAAGCTTTCTTT

j_gene: TRBJ2-3
abundance: .
v_gene: TRBV12-5
d_gene: TRBD1
CDR3aa: CASGTGTVCEADTQYF
CDR3nt: TGTGCTAGTGGCACCGGGACAGTGTGCGAAGCAGATACGCAGTATTTT

j_gene: TRBJ2-7
abundance: .
v_gene: TRBV6-1
d_gene: .
CDR3aa: CASSHEGVGHYEQYF
CDR3nt: TGTGCCAGCAGCCACGAGGGCGTCGGACACTACGAGCAGTACTTC

j_gene: TRBJ1-1
abundance: many
v_gene: TRBV9
d_gene: .
CDR3aa: CASSRILNTEAFF
CDR3nt: TGTGCCAGCAGTCGTATATTGAACACTGAAGCTTTCTTT

j_gene: TRBJ2-1
abundance: many
v_gene: TRBV11-2
d_gene: TRBD2
CDR3aa: CASLSFTSAHEQFF
CDR3nt: TGTGCCAGCCTATCTTTTACTAGCGCCCATGAGCAGTTCTTC